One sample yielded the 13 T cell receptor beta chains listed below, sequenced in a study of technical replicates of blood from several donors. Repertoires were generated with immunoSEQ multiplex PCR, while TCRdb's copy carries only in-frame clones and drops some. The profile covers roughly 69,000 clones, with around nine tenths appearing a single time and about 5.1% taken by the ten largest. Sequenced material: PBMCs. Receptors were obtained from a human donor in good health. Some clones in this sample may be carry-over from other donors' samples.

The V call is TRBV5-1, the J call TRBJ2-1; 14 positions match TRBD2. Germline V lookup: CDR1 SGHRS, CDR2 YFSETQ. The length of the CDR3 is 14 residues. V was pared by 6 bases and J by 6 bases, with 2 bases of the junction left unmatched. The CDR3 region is CASTGTSGSNEQFF. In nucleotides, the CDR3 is TGCGCCAGCACTGGGACTAGCGGGAGCAATGAGCAGTTCTTC.

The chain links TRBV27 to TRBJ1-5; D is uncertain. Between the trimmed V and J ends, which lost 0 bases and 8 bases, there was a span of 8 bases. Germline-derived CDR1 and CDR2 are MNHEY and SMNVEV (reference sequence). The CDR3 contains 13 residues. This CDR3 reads CASSLSPGEPQHF. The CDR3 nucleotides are TGTGCCAGCAGTTTATCGCCGGGAGAGCCCCAGCATTTT.

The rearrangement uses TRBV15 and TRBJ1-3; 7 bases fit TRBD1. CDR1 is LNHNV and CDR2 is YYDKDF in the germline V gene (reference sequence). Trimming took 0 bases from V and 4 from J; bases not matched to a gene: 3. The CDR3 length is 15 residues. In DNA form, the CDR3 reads TGTGCCACCAGCAGAGATCGAGGGGGCGGAAACACCATATATTTT. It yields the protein CATSRDRGGGNTIYF.

This CDR3 is CASKAGSTDTQYF. CDR3 nucleotide sequence: TGTGCCAGCAAGGCGGGAAGCACAGATACGCAGTATTTT. This chain uses TRBV6-1 with TRBJ2-3; possible D gene TRBD2, 6 bases. V was cut by 7 bases and J by 0 bases, with 8 bases left in between. CDR3 length equals 13 residues. The germline V gene encodes CDR1 MNHNS and CDR2 SASEGT.

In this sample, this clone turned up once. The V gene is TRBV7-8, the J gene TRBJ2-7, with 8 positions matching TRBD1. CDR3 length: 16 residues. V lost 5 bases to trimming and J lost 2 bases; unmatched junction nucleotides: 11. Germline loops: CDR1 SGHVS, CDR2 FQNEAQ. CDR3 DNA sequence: TGTGCCAGCAGCCTCGGACAGGGATGGGCTCCCTACGAGCAGTACTTC. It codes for CASSLGQGWAPYEQYF. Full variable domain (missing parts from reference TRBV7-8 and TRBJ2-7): GAGVSQSPRYKVAKRGQDVALRCDPISGHVSLFWYQQALGQGPEFLTYFQNEAQLDKSGLPSDRFFAERPEGSVSTLKIQRTQQEDSAVYLCASSLGQGWAPYEQYFGPGTRLTVT.

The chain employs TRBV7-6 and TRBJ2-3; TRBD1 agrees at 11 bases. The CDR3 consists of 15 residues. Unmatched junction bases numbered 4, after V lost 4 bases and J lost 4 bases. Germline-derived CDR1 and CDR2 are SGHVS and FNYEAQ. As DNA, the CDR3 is TGTGCCAGCAGCTCCGGACAGGGGGCTTCAGATACGCAGTATTTT. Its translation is CASSSGQGASDTQYF.

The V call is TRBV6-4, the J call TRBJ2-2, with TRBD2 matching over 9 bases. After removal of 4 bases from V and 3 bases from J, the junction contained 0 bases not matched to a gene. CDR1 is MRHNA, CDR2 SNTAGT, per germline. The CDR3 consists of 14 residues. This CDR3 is CASSASGDTGELFF. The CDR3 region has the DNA TGTGCCAGCAGTGCTAGCGGGGACACCGGGGAGCTGTTTTTT.

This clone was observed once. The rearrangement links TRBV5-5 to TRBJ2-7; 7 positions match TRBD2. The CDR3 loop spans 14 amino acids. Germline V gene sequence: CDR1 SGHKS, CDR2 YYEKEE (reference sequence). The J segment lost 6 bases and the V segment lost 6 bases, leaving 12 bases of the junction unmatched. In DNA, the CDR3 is TGTGCCAGCAACCGTGGGGGGGGGACGGGCGAGCAGTACTTC. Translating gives CASNRGGGTGEQYF.

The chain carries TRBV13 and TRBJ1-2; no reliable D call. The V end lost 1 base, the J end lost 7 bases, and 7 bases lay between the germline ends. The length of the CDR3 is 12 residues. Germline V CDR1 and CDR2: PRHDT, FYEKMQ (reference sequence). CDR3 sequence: CASSLVGGGYTF. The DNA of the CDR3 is TGTGCCAGCAGCTTAGTAGGCGGTGGCTACACCTTC. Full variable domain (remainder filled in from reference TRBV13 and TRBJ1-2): AAGVIQSPRHLIKEKRETATLKCYPIPRHDTVYWYQQGPGQDPQFLISFYEKMQSDKGSIPDRFSAQQFSDYHSELNMSSLELGDSALYFCASSLVGGGYTFGSGTRLTVV.

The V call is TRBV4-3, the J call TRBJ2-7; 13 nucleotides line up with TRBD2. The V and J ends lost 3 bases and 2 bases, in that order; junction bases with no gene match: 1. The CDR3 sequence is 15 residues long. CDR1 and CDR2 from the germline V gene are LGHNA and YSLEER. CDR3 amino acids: CASSHGTSGAYEQYF. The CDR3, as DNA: TGCGCCAGCAGCCACGGGACTAGCGGGGCCTACGAGCAGTACTTC.

The CDR3, as DNA: TGTGCCAGCTCACCACCGGAAAGGACAGGGTCCGCTGAAAAACTGTTTTTT. Translation gives CASSPPERTGSAEKLFF. This chain connects TRBV18 to TRBJ1-4, with 8 bases identical to TRBD1. Per the germline V gene, CDR1 is KGHSH and CDR2 is LQKENI. With 0 bases clipped from V and 7 bases from J, the junction kept 10 bases outside the gene matches. CDR3 size: 17 residues.

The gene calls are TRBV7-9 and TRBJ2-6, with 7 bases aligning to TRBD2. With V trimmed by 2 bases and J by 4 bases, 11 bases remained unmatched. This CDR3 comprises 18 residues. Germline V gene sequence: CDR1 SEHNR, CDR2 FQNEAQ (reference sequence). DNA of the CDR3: TGTGCCAGCAGCTTACGCGGGAGCGGATCCTCAGGGGCCAACGTCCTGACTTTC. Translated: CASSLRGSGSSGANVLTF. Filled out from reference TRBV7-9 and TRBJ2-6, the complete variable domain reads DTGVSQNPRHKITKRGQNVTFRCDPISEHNRLYWYRQTLGQGPEFLTYFQNEAQLEKSRLLSDRFSAERPKGSFSTLEIQRTEQGDSAMYLCASSLRGSGSSGANVLTFGAGSRLTVL.

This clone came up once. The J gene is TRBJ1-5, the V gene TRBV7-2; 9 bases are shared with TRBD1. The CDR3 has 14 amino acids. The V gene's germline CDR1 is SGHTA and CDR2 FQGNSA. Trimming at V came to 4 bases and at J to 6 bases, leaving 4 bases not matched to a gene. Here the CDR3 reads CASSSNRGPQPQHF. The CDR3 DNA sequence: TGTGCCAGCAGCTCGAACAGGGGGCCTCAGCCCCAGCATTTT. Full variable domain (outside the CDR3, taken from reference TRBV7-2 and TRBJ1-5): GAGVSQSPSNKVTEKGKDVELRCDPISGHTALYWYRQSLGQGLEFLIYFQGNSAPDKSGLPSDRFSAERTGGSVSTLTIQRTQQEDSAVYLCASSSNRGPQPQHFGDGTRLSIL.